This entry is about one T cell receptor (beta chain). Repertoires were generated with immunoSEQ multiplex PCR, while TCRdb's copy carries only in-frame clones and drops some. The sample has approximately 82,000 clones, about 81% seen once; the top ten hold about 13%. The data are from a study of blood T cell repertoires in COVID-19. Study at large: The United States, Italy and Spain provided the acute and convalescent COVID-19 samples. From T cells, B-cell-depleted T cells, or PBMCs came the material, which was cDNA or gDNA.

The CDR3 loop spans 19 amino acids. The V and J ends lost 4 bases and 7 bases respectively, with 30 bases between them. Germline CDR1 and CDR2: SGDLS and YYNGEE. The V call is TRBV9, the J call TRBJ2-1, with TRBD1 as a possible D gene (7 bases). The sequence came from a human donor in a cohort sampled during active COVID-19. The sample comprised peripheral blood. CDR3 amino acids: CASSPGGFWNILQGNEQFF. The CDR3 DNA sequence: TGTGCCAGCAGCCCAGGGGGGTTTTGGAACATACTACAAGGTAATGAGCAGTTCTTC.